These 32 T cell receptor beta chains were all obtained from the same sample, sequenced in a study of blood T cell repertoires in COVID-19. Libraries were prepared by immunoSEQ multiplex PCR; TCRdb keeps only in-frame clonotypes and omits some of them. This table holds under 300,000 clones, around 86% found once. Material: PBMCs or T cells enriched from blood (not recorded which). These receptors originate from a man younger than 35 who had recovered from COVID-19.

DNA for the CDR3: TGTGCCAGCAGCCTGAACGGGGGCGAGCAGTACTTC. Translation: CASSLNGGEQYF. The chain is built from TRBV27 and TRBJ2-7, with TRBD2 as a possible D gene (6 bases). CDR1 MNHEY and CDR2 SMNVEV come from the germline V gene (reference sequence). Trimming removed 6 bases at V and 6 bases at J, with 12 bases between. The CDR3 covers 12 residues.

The chain employs TRBV27 and TRBJ1-5; 7 bases fit TRBD1. The V gene end was trimmed by 6 bases and the J gene end by 6 bases; junction bases not matched to a gene: 11. The CDR3 is 15 amino acids. The germline CDR1 and CDR2 sequences are MNHEY and SMNVEV (reference sequence). In DNA, the CDR3 is TGTGCCAGCAGCGAAGACAGGGCTCAGGGTCAGCCCCAGCATTTT. It encodes CASSEDRAQGQPQHF.

The rearrangement links TRBV11-3 to TRBJ2-1, with D perhaps matching TRBD2 (5 bases). This CDR3 spans 16 amino acids. V was trimmed by 0 bases and J by 7 bases, leaving 16 bases between them. Germline V gives CDR1 SGHNT, CDR2 YENEEA. CDR3 bases: TGTGCCAGCAGCTTAGATTTTACTAGATCAGCGAATGAGCAGTTCTTC. Its translation: CASSLDFTRSANEQFF.

V gene TRBV19 combines with J gene TRBJ2-2; 7 bases align to TRBD1. The CDR3 covers 16 residues. CDR1 is LNHDA, CDR2 SQIVND, per germline (reference sequence). J lost 5 bases, V lost 1 base, and 7 bases had no gene match. The CDR3 DNA reads TGTGCCAGTAGTATAGTCTACTCAGGGGGAACCGGGGAGCTGTTTTTT. It codes for CASSIVYSGGTGELFF.

This rearrangement joins TRBV5-1 to TRBJ2-5; 11 bases are shared with TRBD1. CDR1 is SGHRS and CDR2 is YFSETQ in the germline V gene. The CDR3 extends over 15 amino acids. The trim removed 3 bases at V and 5 bases at J, leaving 6 bases unmatched. The chain's CDR3 is CASSYGQGARETQYF. CDR3 bases: TGCGCCAGCAGCTATGGACAGGGGGCGCGGGAGACCCAGTACTTC.

The chain joins TRBV7-6 to TRBJ2-2, with 7 bases matching TRBD2. The CDR3 contains 16 residues. Germline assignment: CDR1 SGHVS and CDR2 FNYEAQ. V was pared by 1 base and J by 5 bases, with 7 bases of the junction left unmatched. CDR3 coding DNA: TGTGCCAGCAGCTTAGTGGCGGGGGAGGATACCGGGGAGCTGTTTTTT. Protein product: CASSLVAGEDTGELFF.

This chain joins TRBV18 and TRBJ2-5; unclear D gene. Germline CDR1 KGHSH, CDR2 LQKENI. The CDR3 length is 13 residues. Trimming left V 6 bases short and J 5 bases short, with 13 bases between. In DNA form, the CDR3 reads TGTGCCAGCTCCCCAGCACTCGAGGAGACCCAGTACTTC. This translates into CASSPALEETQYF.

CDR3 sequence reads: CASSLGSPSYSNQPQHF. CDR3 DNA sequence: TGTGCCAGCAGCTTGGGATCACCATCCTATAGCAATCAGCCCCAGCATTTT. The J gene is TRBJ1-5, the V gene TRBV5-5; no clear D gene. Germline assignment: CDR1 SGHKS and CDR2 YYEKEE (reference sequence). Trimming shortened V by 0 bases and J by 0 bases, and 13 bases separated the two germline ends. This CDR3 spans 17 amino acids.

The rearrangement links TRBV13 to TRBJ2-7; 7 nucleotides match TRBD2. The junction had 5 bases not matched to a gene; V was cut back by 0 bases and J by 3 bases. The CDR3 is 15 residues long. Looked up from germline, CDR1 is PRHDT and CDR2 is FYEKMQ (reference sequence). DNA for the CDR3: TGTGCCAGCAGCTTAGGCCCTAGCGGAAACTACGAGCAGTACTTC. Its translation: CASSLGPSGNYEQYF.

The rearrangement uses TRBV5-8 and TRBJ1-4; 9 bases are a match to TRBD1. Germline V gives CDR1 SGHTS, CDR2 YDEGEE. The CDR3 is 15 residues long. Trimming cost V 1 base and J 6 bases; bases outside gene matches: 4. The CDR3 loop is CASSLWTGADEKLFF. The CDR3 DNA follows: TGTGCCAGCAGCTTGTGGACAGGGGCTGATGAAAAACTGTTTTTT.

This clone was detected only once. This rearrangement joins TRBV7-9 to TRBJ2-6; no reliable D call. Germline loops: CDR1 SEHNR, CDR2 FQNEAQ (reference sequence). This CDR3 contains 13 residues. Trimming stripped 5 bases from V and 4 bases from J, with 6 bases between. CDR3 DNA: TGTGCCAGCAGCCGTCCGGGGGCCAACGTCCTGACTTTC. Translated, it gives CASSRPGANVLTF.

This sequence joins TRBV18 and TRBJ1-2; 9 positions agree with TRBD1. This CDR3 has 16 amino acids. Germline V gene lookup returns CDR1 KGHSH and CDR2 LQKENI. V lost 4 bases, J lost 4 bases, and 10 bases stayed unmatched. The CDR3 sequence is CASSLGTGTILYGYTF. Here the CDR3 DNA reads TGTGCCAGCTCACTAGGGACAGGGACCATCCTCTATGGCTACACCTTC.

The V call is TRBV20-1, the J call TRBJ2-5; 10 nucleotides match TRBD2. Germline CDR1 DFQATT, CDR2 SNEGSKA (reference sequence). With 3 bases clipped from V and 5 bases from J, the junction kept 12 bases outside the gene matches. This CDR3 comprises 16 residues. The CDR3 sequence: CSASRRASGGRETQYF. CDR3 in DNA: TGCAGTGCTAGTCGGCGGGCTAGCGGGGGACGGGAGACCCAGTACTTC.

The V gene is TRBV5-4, the J gene TRBJ1-4, with D maybe TRBD1 (5 bases). This CDR3 region has 16 residues. Trimming removed 4 bases at V and 6 bases at J, with 19 bases between. Per germline, CDR1 SGHNT and CDR2 YYREEE (reference sequence). The CDR3 protein is CASSLTSRAGYEKLFF. The DNA for the CDR3 is TGTGCCAGCAGCCTAACAAGCAGGGCGGGGTATGAAAAACTGTTTTTT.

The chain combines TRBV2 with TRBJ1-6; a weak D match, TRBD1 (5 bases). The germline gives CDR1 SNHLY, CDR2 FYNNEI. The CDR3 extends over 14 amino acids. V lost 8 bases, J lost 7 bases, and 15 bases lay in between. DNA for the CDR3: TGTGCCAGCGGCGGGGGAGTCAGGAATTCACCCCTCCACTTT. This encodes CASGGGVRNSPLHF.

V and J are TRBV10-2 and TRBJ1-4; 10 nucleotides agree with TRBD1. There are 13 residues in the CDR3. Looked up from germline, CDR1 is WSHSY and CDR2 is SAAADI. J was trimmed by 7 bases and V by 7 bases; bases with no gene match: 3. CDR3 sequence reads: CASTGQGGEKLFF. Written as DNA, the CDR3 is TGCGCCAGCACAGGACAGGGGGGTGAAAAACTGTTTTTT.

The CDR3 bases are TGTGCCAGCAGTTCAAGGGACAGGGACAACACTGAAGCTTTCTTT. Translated, it gives CASSSRDRDNTEAFF. This chain links TRBV6-2 or TRBV6-3 with TRBJ1-1, with 9 bases aligning to TRBD1. The CDR3 has 15 residues. V shed 4 bases, J shed 2 bases, and the junction held 5 bases outside the gene matches. The V gene's germline CDR1 is MNHEY and CDR2 SVGEGT.

V and J are TRBV12-5 and TRBJ2-3; 10 bases match TRBD2. The J segment lost 3 bases and the V segment lost 1 base, leaving 10 bases of the junction unmatched. The CDR3 contains 18 residues. Looked up from germline, CDR1 is LGHNT and CDR2 is FRNRAP. The CDR3 is CASGLATPGLAETDTQYF. CDR3 coding DNA: TGTGCTAGTGGTTTGGCCACTCCCGGACTAGCGGAAACAGATACGCAGTATTTT.

The rearrangement joins TRBV6-4 to TRBJ2-2, with D perhaps matching TRBD2 (5 bases). This CDR3 region has 15 residues. The germline CDR1 and CDR2 sequences are MRHNA and SNTAGT. The ends were cut back, 0 bases at V and 3 bases at J, with 8 bases in the middle. CDR3 in DNA: TGTGCCAGCAGTGACTCGAAGCGGCACACCGGGGAGCTGTTTTTT. This translates into CASSDSKRHTGELFF.

The chain has TRBV27 and TRBJ1-1; D uncertain. This CDR3 comprises 13 residues. Germline CDR1 and CDR2: MNHEY and SMNVEV (reference sequence). The V end lost 2 bases, the J end lost 4 bases, and 8 bases lay between the germline ends. The CDR3 region is CASSLKGSTEAFF. The CDR3 nucleotides read TGTGCCAGCAGTTTAAAAGGGAGCACTGAAGCTTTCTTT.

This clone came up once. V is TRBV25-1 and J is TRBJ2-3; 8 nucleotides match TRBD2. The germline V gene has CDR1 MGHDK and CDR2 SYGVNS. Trimming took 0 bases from V and 3 from J; bases not matched to a gene: 5. The CDR3 is 16 amino acids. The CDR3 sequence is CASSEYGGGSTDTQYF. CDR3 in DNA: TGTGCCAGCAGTGAATACGGCGGGGGGTCAACAGATACGCAGTATTTT.

The CDR3 bases are TGTGCCAGCAGCCAAGATATAACAGGGAGAAACTATGGCTACACCTTC. Its translation: CASSQDITGRNYGYTF. The rearrangement uses TRBV4-2 and TRBJ1-2; D perhaps matches TRBD1 (6 bases). This CDR3 spans 16 amino acids. The V gene's germline CDR1 is LGHNA and CDR2 YNFKEQ. The V gene lost 0 bases and the J gene lost 2 bases, with 13 bases spanning the gap.

This chain joins TRBV7-8 and TRBJ2-1, with a possible D match to TRBD2 (6 bases). The CDR3 runs 16 residues. Germline V gene sequence: CDR1 SGHVS, CDR2 FQNEAQ. The V and J ends lost 5 bases and 9 bases respectively, with 23 bases between them. CDR3: CASSNGKTRRLSEQFF. CDR3 in DNA: TGTGCCAGCAGCAATGGGAAGACTAGAAGGTTGAGTGAGCAGTTCTTC. Full variable domain (missing parts from reference TRBV7-8 and TRBJ2-1): GAGVSQSPRYKVAKRGQDVALRCDPISGHVSLFWYQQALGQGPEFLTYFQNEAQLDKSGLPSDRFFAERPEGSVSTLKIQRTQQEDSAVYLCASSNGKTRRLSEQFFGPGTRLTVL.

The DNA of the CDR3 is TGTGCCAGCAAGTCGACTAGCGGGGGTAATGAGCAGTTCTTC. Its protein product is CASKSTSGGNEQFF. The chain uses TRBV6-4 and TRBJ2-1, with 12 nucleotides matching TRBD2. Trimming took 7 bases from V and 7 from J; bases not matched to a gene: 5. Per the germline V gene, CDR1 is MRHNA and CDR2 is SNTAGT. The CDR3 is made up of 14 amino acids.

J is TRBJ1-1 and V is TRBV2; 7 bases match TRBD1. Germline loops: CDR1 SNHLY, CDR2 FYNNEI. J lost 5 bases, V lost 3 bases, and 6 bases had no gene match. CDR3 length equals 14 residues. The CDR3 region is CASSDRQGVTEAFF. DNA for the CDR3: TGTGCCAGCAGTGACCGGCAGGGGGTTACTGAAGCTTTCTTT.

The chain employs TRBV6-5 and TRBJ1-2, with 8 bases aligning to TRBD1. CDR1 MNHEY and CDR2 SVGAGI come from the germline V gene. CDR3 length: 15 amino acids. With V trimmed by 7 bases and J by 4 bases, 11 bases remained unmatched. CDR3 residues: CASKGQVPEGYGYTF. As DNA, the CDR3 is TGTGCCAGCAAGGGACAGGTTCCCGAGGGCTATGGCTACACCTTC.

The genes are TRBV4-1 and TRBJ1-4; D remains ambiguous. The V gene lost 0 bases and the J gene lost 6 bases, with 11 bases spanning the gap. The CDR3 runs to 15 residues. Germline CDR1 MGHRA, CDR2 YSYEKL. CDR3 protein: CASSQDGGGHEKLFF. The CDR3, as DNA: TGCGCCAGCAGCCAAGACGGAGGAGGTCATGAAAAACTGTTTTTT.

The genes are TRBV11-3 and TRBJ2-1, with 10 bases fitting TRBD2. The CDR3 runs 17 residues. V lost 2 bases and J lost 7; bases outside the gene matches: 11. Germline-derived CDR1 and CDR2 are SGHNT and YENEEA. For the CDR3, the DNA is TGTGCCAGCAGCTTAAGAGCGGGAGGGCCCCAGGGTAATGAGCAGTTCTTC. Translated, it gives CASSLRAGGPQGNEQFF. Complete variable domain (other parts from reference TRBV11-3 and TRBJ2-1): EAGVVQSPRYKIIEKKQPVAFWCNPISGHNTLYWYLQNLGQGPELLIRYENEEAVDDSQLPKDRFSAERLKGVDSTLKIQPAELGDSAVYLCASSLRAGGPQGNEQFFGPGTRLTVL.

This rearrangement joins TRBV7-9 to TRBJ2-3; D is unresolved. The CDR3 contains 16 residues. V lost 5 bases and J 2 bases, leaving 17 bases between the germline ends. Germline V gene lookup returns CDR1 SEHNR and CDR2 FQNEAQ (reference sequence). CDR3 sequence: CASSASRGHYTDTQYF. CDR3 nucleotide sequence: TGTGCCAGCAGCGCATCAAGAGGCCACTACACAGATACGCAGTATTTT.

This chain connects TRBV5-5 to TRBJ2-1; the match to TRBD1 covers 7 bases. V lost 4 bases and J lost 9; bases outside the gene matches: 13. The CDR3 consists of 15 residues. CDR1 SGHKS and CDR2 YYEKEE come from the germline V gene (reference sequence). The CDR3 reads CASSTWTGLDGEQFF. In DNA, the CDR3 is TGTGCCAGCAGCACATGGACAGGTTTGGATGGTGAGCAGTTCTTC.

The rearrangement links TRBV19 to TRBJ1-2, with 9 bases fitting TRBD1. Germline lookup yields CDR1 LNHDA and CDR2 SQIVND (reference sequence). V lost 3 bases, J lost 5 bases, and 7 bases stayed unmatched. CDR3 length: 15 residues. CDR3 nucleotide sequence: TGTGCCAGTAGTATCAGGACAGGGGAAGGATATGGCTACACCTTC. Amino acids: CASSIRTGEGYGYTF.

This chain's CDR3 is CASSNGGNTEAFF. CDR3 nucleotide sequence: TGTGCCAGCAGCAACGGGGGGAACACTGAAGCTTTCTTT. This chain links TRBV5-4 with TRBJ1-1; weak D call: TRBD1 (5 bases). Trimming took off 4 bases at V and 1 base at J, with 8 bases between the two ends. Germline V gene sequence: CDR1 SGHNT, CDR2 YYREEE (reference sequence). There are 13 residues in the CDR3.